One and the same sample provided the 22 T cell receptor beta chains below, sequenced in a study of OX40 agonist ivuxolimab in advanced cancers. Generated by immunoSEQ multiplex PCR, the TCRdb table keeps only in-frame clones and is missing some. The table has tens of thousands of clones, around nine tenths seen once. The source was CD4+ or CD8+ T cells sorted from blood, collected in a trial of the OX40 agonist ivuxolimab. These receptors all come from an adult with an advanced solid tumor such as melanoma, head and neck, liver or kidney cancer.

For this clone: In the same sample, other DNA sequences code for this CDR3. J is TRBJ1-5 and V is TRBV19; the D is unclear. Germline CDR1 LNHDA, CDR2 SQIVND (reference sequence). V lost 3 bases to trimming and J lost 7 bases, with 7 bases between them. The CDR3 sequence is 12 residues long. The CDR3 DNA reads as TGTGCCAGTAGTATTGGCCGGCAGCCCCAGCATTTT. This codes for CASSIGRQPQHF.

This sequence joins TRBV5-1 and TRBJ1-4; 9 bases align to TRBD1. Germline V gene sequence: CDR1 SGHRS, CDR2 YFSETQ. With 4 bases clipped from V and 8 bases from J, the junction kept 6 bases outside the gene matches. The CDR3 loop spans 14 amino acids. DNA of the CDR3: TGCGCCAGCAGCGGGGGACAGGGAGGCGAAAAACTGTTTTTT. As protein: CASSGGQGGEKLFF.

The chain joins TRBV6-5 to TRBJ1-1; the D is unclear. Trimming left V 7 bases short and J 5 bases short, with 17 bases between. The germline gives CDR1 MNHEY, CDR2 SVGAGI. CDR3 length equals 14 residues. CDR3 bases: TGTGCCAGCACCTCCCTAGGTCCAACAACTGAAGCTTTCTTT. Translation: CASTSLGPTTEAFF.

This clone was counted once. The rearrangement uses TRBV6-5 and TRBJ1-1, with D uncertain. The germline V gene has CDR1 MNHEY and CDR2 SVGAGI. The CDR3 covers 12 residues. V was trimmed by 7 bases and J by 0 bases, leaving 6 bases between them. The CDR3 region has the DNA TGTGCCAGCACAGATTTGAACACTGAAGCTTTCTTT. This translates into CASTDLNTEAFF.

This clone was recorded only once. This sequence joins TRBV5-1 and TRBJ2-7, with 13 bases aligning to TRBD2. CDR1 is SGHRS, CDR2 YFSETQ, per germline. With 4 bases clipped from V and 2 bases from J, the junction kept 3 bases outside the gene matches. The CDR3 has 15 amino acids. The CDR3 DNA follows: TGCGCCAGCAGCGTGGGACTAGCGGGGCCCTACGAGCAGTACTTC. Translating gives CASSVGLAGPYEQYF.

This sequence joins TRBV7-3 and TRBJ2-1; maybe TRBD1 (5 bases). The CDR3 covers 13 residues. V was trimmed by 2 bases and J by 9 bases, leaving 11 bases between them. Germline CDR1 is SGHTA and CDR2 is FQGTGA. The CDR3 DNA reads as TGTGCCAGCAGCTTATTGGGGCGGACTGAGCAGTTCTTC. Translation gives CASSLLGRTEQFF.

The V and J genes are TRBV7-9 and TRBJ2-1, with D unresolved. Trimming left V 5 bases short and J 6 bases short, with 11 bases between. Per the germline V gene, CDR1 is SEHNR and CDR2 is FQNEAQ (reference sequence). The CDR3 is 13 residues long. The DNA for the CDR3 is TGTGCCAGCAGCCCAGAGGCTAGCAATGAGCAGTTCTTC. Encoded protein: CASSPEASNEQFF.

The chain joins TRBV18 to TRBJ1-4; the D is unclear. This CDR3 contains 15 residues. CDR1 KGHSH and CDR2 LQKENI come from the germline V gene. V lost 2 bases to trimming and J lost 0 bases, with 7 bases between them. Here the CDR3 DNA reads TGTGCCAGCTCACCAACAGCCGCAACTAATGAAAAACTGTTTTTT. Protein product: CASSPTAATNEKLFF. The whole variable domain, remainder taken from reference TRBV18 and TRBJ1-4, is NAGVMQNPRHLVRRRGQEARLRCSPMKGHSHVYWYRQLPEEGLKFMVYLQKENIIDESGMPKERFSAEFPKEGPSILRIQQVVRGDSAAYFCASSPTAATNEKLFFGSGTQLSVL.

V and J are TRBV4-1 and TRBJ1-4; 7 bases are a match to TRBD1. The ends lost 3 bases at V and 4 bases at J; junction bases unmatched: 14. The CDR3 is 18 residues long. The germline CDR1 and CDR2 sequences are MGHRA and YSYEKL. The CDR3 sequence is CASSQLGPIDRVNEKLFF. The CDR3 region has the DNA TGCGCCAGCAGCCAGCTAGGGCCTATTGACAGGGTTAATGAAAAACTGTTTTTT.

The chain has TRBV5-1 and TRBJ2-2, with 9 positions matching TRBD1. V dropped 4 bases and J dropped 6; count of bases not matched to a gene: 4. The CDR3 spans 14 residues. The germline V gene has CDR1 SGHRS and CDR2 YFSETQ. In DNA form, the CDR3 reads TGCGCCAGCAGCGGACAGGGGATCGCCGGGGAGCTGTTTTTT. Translation: CASSGQGIAGELFF.

The chain employs TRBV28 and TRBJ1-1, with a possible D match to TRBD1 (6 bases). Germline loops: CDR1 MDHEN, CDR2 SYDVKM. CDR3 length equals 14 residues. V shed 6 bases and J shed 1 base, with 12 bases lying between them. This chain's CDR3 is CASRLTGQNTEAFF. CDR3 bases: TGTGCCAGCAGGCTTACAGGGCAGAACACTGAAGCTTTCTTT.

A few counts support this clone. This chain uses TRBV2 with TRBJ1-5, with D possibly TRBD1 on 6 matching bases. The CDR3 runs 15 residues. Deletions cut 6 bases from V and 2 bases from J, with 14 bases between. Germline V CDR1 and CDR2: SNHLY, FYNNEI. DNA of the CDR3: TGTGCCAGCAGACAGGGAGATTACGGCAATCAGCCCCAGCATTTT. Translating it yields CASRQGDYGNQPQHF.

This clone appeared a single time. The J gene is TRBJ2-1, the V gene TRBV5-1; 10 bases are a match to TRBD2. CDR1 SGHRS and CDR2 YFSETQ come from the germline V gene. The V segment lost 2 bases and the J segment 5 bases; nucleotides outside the gene matches: 4. The CDR3 loop spans 15 amino acids. This chain's CDR3 is CASSLAGGPHNEQFF. CDR3 nucleotides: TGCGCCAGCAGCTTAGCGGGAGGGCCCCACAATGAGCAGTTCTTC.

The chain recombines TRBV19 with TRBJ2-1, with D maybe TRBD2 (5 bases). Germline CDR1 and CDR2: LNHDA and SQIVND (reference sequence). V lost 3 bases and J lost 8, with 20 bases in between. CDR3 length equals 16 residues. CDR3 protein: CASSIGLARVVDEQFF. CDR3 DNA: TGTGCCAGTAGTATTGGACTTGCGAGAGTTGTAGATGAGCAGTTCTTC.

The chain has TRBV15 and TRBJ2-1; perhaps TRBD1 as D (6 bases). CDR1 and CDR2 from the germline V gene are LNHNV and YYDKDF (reference sequence). V was shortened by 5 bases and J by 5 bases, with 13 bases between the two germline ends. The CDR3 loop spans 14 amino acids. CDR3 bases: TGTGCCACCAGCGGAAGACAGGCGGACAATGAGCAGTTCTTC. It yields the protein CATSGRQADNEQFF.

For the CDR3, the DNA is TGCGCCAGCAGCCAAAAACCGGGACAGGGGGCCACGCCCGGGGAGCTGTTTTTT. Protein sequence: CASSQKPGQGATPGELFF. The J gene is TRBJ2-2, the V gene TRBV5-1; 12 bases are a match to TRBD1. Unmatched junction bases numbered 13, after V lost 4 bases and J lost 6 bases. The CDR3 is 18 amino acids. Germline values: CDR1 SGHRS, CDR2 YFSETQ.

The chain is built from TRBV6-5 and TRBJ2-7, with a possible D match to TRBD1 (6 bases). The CDR3 covers 13 residues. Germline V CDR1 and CDR2: MNHEY, SVGAGI. Trimming pared 8 bases from V and 1 base from J, leaving 12 bases between. CDR3: CASRRTDSYEQYF. In DNA, the CDR3 is TGTGCCAGCCGCCGGACAGATTCCTACGAGCAGTACTTC.

This clone has a handful of counts. DNA of the CDR3: TGTGCCATCCGAGCAAACCAGGGCCAGGGGGCTGACGGCTACACCTTC. Translation gives CAIRANQGQGADGYTF. The chain joins TRBV10-3 to TRBJ1-2, with 8 bases lining up with TRBD1. This CDR3 contains 16 residues. V lost 8 bases to trimming and J lost 8 bases; unmatched junction nucleotides: 19. Germline loops: CDR1 ENHRY, CDR2 SYGVKD.

The J gene is TRBJ1-3, the V gene TRBV5-6, with no clear D. CDR3 size: 14 residues. Germline values: CDR1 SGHDT, CDR2 YYEEEE. V lost 0 bases and J 0 bases, leaving 4 bases between the germline ends. The CDR3 region has the DNA TGTGCCAGCAGCTTGGGTAGCTCTGGAAACACCATATATTTT. Protein product: CASSLGSSGNTIYF.

CDR3 nucleotides: TGTGCCAGCAGCAGGAGGGGGTCCGGGGTAGTCGGAGAGCAGTACTTC. Translating gives CASSRRGSGVVGEQYF. V and J are TRBV5-6 and TRBJ2-7; either TRBD1 or TRBD2 may supply D (6 bases each). The V gene lost 4 bases and the J gene lost 7 bases, with 24 bases spanning the gap. The V gene's germline CDR1 is SGHDT and CDR2 YYEEEE. The CDR3 totals 16 residues.

This sequence joins TRBV14 and TRBJ1-3; D call uncertain. The V gene's germline CDR1 is SGHDN and CDR2 FVKESK. This CDR3 is built from 14 residues. The germline V and J ends were trimmed by 4 bases and 0 bases, with 7 bases remaining between them. The CDR3 coding sequence is TGTGCCAGCAGCCTGCAGGCCTCTGGAAACACCATATATTTT. Its protein product is CASSLQASGNTIYF.

V gene TRBV7-9 combines with J gene TRBJ2-7, with a weak D call TRBD2 (6 bases). Germline assignment: CDR1 SEHNR and CDR2 FQNEAQ (reference sequence). The V gene lost 5 bases and the J gene lost 3 bases, with 11 bases spanning the gap. This CDR3 has 13 residues. The DNA for the CDR3 is TGTGCCAGCAGCCCTGCGGGGTTCTACGAGCAGTACTTC. This translates into CASSPAGFYEQYF.